A selection of T cell receptor beta chains follows, all from one sample in a study of response to subunit inactivated influenza vaccine. From the RT-PCR reads, TCRdb called clonotypes with MiXCR, one entry per CDR3 protein. The sample records hundreds of thousands of distinct CDR3 sequences, 25% being singletons. Sequences were derived from CD4+ T cells sorted from PBMCs, sampled roughly 5 days after vaccination. These receptors all come from a man in his fifties or sixties who received an inactivated influenza vaccine. Each CDR3 is given with its conserved first and last residue. Each record gives: J gene, CDR3 length, D gene, V gene, clone size, CDR3 DNA, CDR3 protein. D genes are given only for firm matches. Where a row states a size, it is once, few, many or the class of an expanded clone; other rows omit it.

>TRBJ2-5|13|NA|TRBV12-3/TRBV12-4|many
TGTGCCAGCAGCTTAGTGGGCAGAGAGACCCAGTACTTC
CASSLVGRETQYF
>TRBJ2-5|16|TRBD2|TRBV5-1|many
TGCGCCAGCAGATCCGGGACTAGCGGGGTCCAAGAGACCCAGTACTTC
CASRSGTSGVQETQYF
>TRBJ2-1|13|NA|TRBV5-6|NA
TGTGCCAGCAGCAGGGACGTAGACAATGAGCAGTTCTTC
CASSRDVDNEQFF
>TRBJ2-1|15|TRBD2|TRBV5-1|NA
TGCGCCAGCAGCTTCCACGGGGGGGAGTACAATGAGCAGTTCTTC
CASSFHGGEYNEQFF
>TRBJ2-3|16|TRBD2|TRBV10-2|NA
TGCGCCAGCAGTCATGGACTAGCGGGGGGGATAGATACGCAGTATTTT
CASSHGLAGGIDTQYF
>TRBJ2-5|16|TRBD2|TRBV28|few
TGTGCCAGCAGTACCGGTTTCCTAGCGGGGACCGAGACCCAGTACTTC
CASSTGFLAGTETQYF
>TRBJ2-7|14|TRBD1|TRBV5-1|many
TGCGCCAGCAGCCCGGGGACAGAGACCTACGAGCAGTACTTC
CASSPGTETYEQYF
>TRBJ2-2|13|NA|TRBV24-1|few
TGTGCCACCAGAGACACTAACACCGGGGAGCTGTTTTTT
CATRDTNTGELFF
>TRBJ1-5|13|TRBD1|TRBV6-1|NA
TGTGCCAGCGACAGGGCCCGGGATCAGCCCCAGCATTTT
CASDRARDQPQHF
>TRBJ2-4|13|NA|TRBV6-6|NA
TGTGCCATCCAGGACCTCTTGAGGAACATTCAGTACTTC
CAIQDLLRNIQYF
>TRBJ2-5|13|NA|TRBV11-2|few
TGTGCCAGCAGCTTAGACAGGGTGGAGACCCAGTACTTC
CASSLDRVETQYF
>TRBJ2-7|15|TRBD2|TRBV9|few
TGTGCCAGCAGCCCCCAGCGGGAGGGCCTTGGCGAGCAGTACTTC
CASSPQREGLGEQYF